This TCR beta chain is from a study of HIV-infected patients and healthy controls. With 4 bases removed from V and 0 bases from J, the gap between germline ends came to 9 bases. The CDR3 runs 15 residues. Germline CDR1 and CDR2: ENHRY and SYGVKD. In this sample, this clonotype turned up once. MiXCR was run by TCRdb on the 5' RACE reads, yielding one entry per CDR3 protein. The sample contains almost 65,000 distinct CDR3 sequences, 15% to 20% of which appear only once. The clonotype originates from a human donor in good health. V is TRBV10-3 and J is TRBJ2-2; possibly TRBD1 for D (5 bases). The sequencing input was CD4+ T cells from blood. This chain's CDR3 is CAISGQGANTGELFF. The CDR3 DNA follows: TGTGCCATCAGTGGGCAGGGCGCGAACACCGGGGAGCTGTTTTTT.